This TCR beta chain was obtained from a study of blood T cell repertoires in COVID-19. Overall study: Italy, Spain and the United States were the sources of the convalescent and acute COVID-19 samples. T cells, B-cell-depleted T cells, or PBMCs provided the cDNA or gDNA that served as material.

Losses at the gene ends were 1 base for V and 6 bases for J; bases not matched to a gene: 2. Per the germline V gene, CDR1 is SQVTM and CDR2 is ANQGSEA. The CDR3 length is 13 residues. Authors' processing steps: From reference gene primer amplification, estimates of nucleated cell counts were derived. Libraries were prepared by immunoSEQ multiplex PCR; TCRdb keeps only in-frame clonotypes and omits some of them. For V, J and clone size, that table is used; D and trimming come from the DNA. The table lists 99,000 or so clones, roughly 76% of them singletons. This clone appeared a single time. The rearrangement joins TRBV29-1 to TRBJ1-5, with TRBD1 identical over 8 bases. Sequencing used peripheral blood. The sequence came from a woman aged 70 to 79 with acute or convalescent COVID-19. This chain's CDR3 is CSVEVTGGQPQHF. CDR3 nucleotide sequence: TGCAGCGTTGAAGTAACAGGGGGTCAGCCCCAGCATTTT.